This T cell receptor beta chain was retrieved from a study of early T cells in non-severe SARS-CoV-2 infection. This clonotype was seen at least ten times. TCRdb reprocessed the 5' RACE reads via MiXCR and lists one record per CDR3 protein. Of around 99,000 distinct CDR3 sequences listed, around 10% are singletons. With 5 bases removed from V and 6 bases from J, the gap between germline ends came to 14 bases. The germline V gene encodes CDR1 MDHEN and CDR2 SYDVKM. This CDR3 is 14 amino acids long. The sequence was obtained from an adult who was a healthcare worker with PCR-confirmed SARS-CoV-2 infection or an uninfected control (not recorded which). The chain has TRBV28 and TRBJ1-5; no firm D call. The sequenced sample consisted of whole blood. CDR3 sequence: CASSPLSGVQPQHF. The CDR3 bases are TGTGCCAGCAGTCCCCTCTCCGGGGTTCAGCCCCAGCATTTT.